Below, 29 T cell receptor beta chains from the same sample are listed, as sequenced in a study of T cells in Graves' hyperthyroidism and ophthalmopathy (dated by TCRdb to between 2019 and 2020). Receptors were amplified or captured by multiplex PCR. Sequencing was carried out with an Illumina HiSeq 2000. The TCR beta CDR3 regions were amplified from RNA transcripts. A first-round RT-PCR of the TCR CDR3 used the HTBI primer set with the Qiagen OneStep RT-PCR kit. TCRdb reanalyzed the raw reads on its own, using fastp at Q25 for trimming and MiXCR for clone calling, and kept in-frame beta chains. Merged by CDR3 protein, the rows form single entries marked with the most common genes and DNA. The sample profile shows 300,000 to 450,000 distinct CDR3 sequences; approximately 13% of them were found once. Roughly 20% of the sample belongs to the ten largest clones. The sequencing sample was made of blood. All receptors come from a man in his thirties or forties with Graves' hyperthyroidism that later progressed to Graves' ophthalmopathy.

In its sample, this clonotype was seen many times. The chain employs TRBV28 and TRBJ1-5, with TRBD1 matching 8 bases. Losses at the gene ends were 5 bases for V and 2 bases for J; bases not matched to a gene: 8. The germline V gene encodes CDR1 MDHEN and CDR2 SYDVKM. This CDR3 is 16 amino acids long. The CDR3 protein is CASSNPGGEGNQPQHF. The DNA for the CDR3 is TGTGCCAGCAGTAATCCAGGGGGCGAAGGCAATCAGCCCCAGCATTTT.

The genes are TRBV4-1 and TRBJ2-2; TRBD2 agrees at 12 bases. The V gene end was trimmed by 4 bases and the J gene end by 6 bases; junction bases not matched to a gene: 3. Looked up from germline, CDR1 is MGHRA and CDR2 is YSYEKL. The CDR3 consists of 15 residues. As DNA, the CDR3 is TGCGCCAGCAGCCCTAGCGGGGGGGCCGCCGGGGAGCTGTTTTTT. Protein sequence: CASSPSGGAAGELFF.

The CDR3 DNA follows: TGCGCCAGCAAGGGACAACAAGAGACCCAGTACTTC. It yields the protein CASKGQQETQYF. V is TRBV10-1 and J is TRBJ2-5, with a possible D match to TRBD1 (6 bases). Trimming pared 7 bases from V and 2 bases from J, leaving 8 bases between. CDR3 length equals 12 residues. From germline, CDR1 is WNHNN and CDR2 SYGVQD (reference sequence).

The chain has TRBV6-1 and TRBJ2-7; 7 bases match TRBD2. The CDR3 spans 14 residues. The ends lost 7 bases at V and 6 bases at J; junction bases unmatched: 12. Germline CDR1 is MNHNS and CDR2 is SASEGT. The CDR3 loop reads CASTHTGGTGEQYF. CDR3 nucleotide sequence: TGTGCCAGCACCCATACGGGGGGAACGGGCGAGCAGTACTTC.

Only a few counts were recorded for this clonotype. This chain joins TRBV18 and TRBJ2-7; 8 nucleotides line up with TRBD1. V gave up 3 bases and J gave up 3 bases; unmatched junction bases: 7. Germline values: CDR1 KGHSH, CDR2 LQKENI. This CDR3 comprises 15 residues. This chain's CDR3 is CASSPPGQARYEQYF. The DNA of the CDR3 is TGTGCCAGCTCACCCCCGGGACAGGCTCGCTACGAGCAGTACTTC.

This clonotype was seen many times. The J gene is TRBJ2-3, the V gene TRBV20-1; 7 nucleotides agree with TRBD1. V was clipped by 6 bases and J by 4 bases; unmatched bases: 13. Germline loops: CDR1 DFQATT, CDR2 SNEGSKA (reference sequence). CDR3 size: 15 residues. The CDR3 nucleotides are TGCAGTGCCAACACTCGGACAGGTAGATCAGATACGCAGTATTTT. Its protein product is CSANTRTGRSDTQYF.

This clonotype has a count of ten or more. This rearrangement joins TRBV30 to TRBJ2-7; D uncertain. CDR1 and CDR2 (germline): GTSNPN, SVGIG (reference sequence). With 0 bases removed from V and 0 bases from J, the gap between germline ends came to 9 bases. The CDR3 runs 14 residues. The CDR3 protein is CAWSVLRISYEQYF. CDR3 sequence (DNA): TGTGCCTGGAGTGTACTTAGGATCTCCTACGAGCAGTACTTC.

This clonotype was detected ten times or more. This chain joins TRBV5-1 and TRBJ1-4, with a tentative D call TRBD1 (5 bases). Germline assignment: CDR1 SGHRS and CDR2 YFSETQ. The CDR3 contains 18 residues. The ends were cut back, 4 bases at V and 7 bases at J, with 26 bases in the middle. The CDR3 DNA follows: TGCGCCAGCAGCCCGACTGGCAGGAGCCTTCGTGGGGGTGAAAAACTGTTTTTT. Translating gives CASSPTGRSLRGGEKLFF.

This clonotype was seen many times. The rearrangement links TRBV18 to TRBJ1-2; no clear D gene. Trimming pared 2 bases from V and 0 bases from J, leaving 16 bases between. Germline lookup yields CDR1 KGHSH and CDR2 LQKENI. The CDR3 sequence is 17 residues long. This CDR3 is CASSPYAPNPANYGYTF. The CDR3 nucleotides are TGTGCCAGCTCACCATATGCCCCTAACCCTGCTAACTATGGCTACACCTTC.

V gene TRBV7-9 combines with J gene TRBJ1-6; no clear D gene. Germline V lookup: CDR1 SEHNR, CDR2 FQNEAQ (reference sequence). The CDR3 runs to 16 residues. V was trimmed by 5 bases and J by 3 bases, leaving 14 bases between them. CDR3 in DNA: TGTGCCAGCAGCGACGACTCGGTTCACTATAATTCACCCCTCCACTTT. Amino acids: CASSDDSVHYNSPLHF.

The chain employs TRBV7-6 and TRBJ1-2; D remains ambiguous. Germline V gene sequence: CDR1 SGHVS, CDR2 FNYEAQ. This CDR3 region has 15 residues. Trimming cost V 5 bases and J 8 bases, with 21 bases left between them. DNA for the CDR3: TGTGCCAGCAGCCCTTGGAAGTCTGGGTTAGAGGGCTACACCTTC. Encoded protein: CASSPWKSGLEGYTF.

This clonotype was picked up many times. V usage is TRBV15 and J usage is TRBJ1-3, with D unresolved. The CDR3 has 13 residues. Trimming removed 4 bases at V and 3 bases at J, with 7 bases between. Germline CDR1 and CDR2: LNHNV and YYDKDF (reference sequence). The CDR3 reads CATSMSLGNTIYF. For the CDR3, the DNA is TGTGCCACCAGCATGAGCCTTGGAAACACCATATATTTT.

The rearrangement links TRBV10-3 to TRBJ2-4; D not certain. The V end lost 2 bases, the J end lost 0 bases, and 11 bases lay between the germline ends. This CDR3 is built from 16 residues. Germline V CDR1 and CDR2: ENHRY, SYGVKD. CDR3 amino acids: CAISEGRVLAKNIQYF. As DNA, the CDR3 is TGTGCCATCAGTGAGGGACGGGTGTTAGCCAAAAACATTCAGTACTTC.

The chain recombines TRBV6-1 with TRBJ1-2; D not certain. Trimming took 7 bases from V and 7 from J, leaving 22 bases between them. This CDR3 is built from 15 residues. Germline CDR1 MNHNS, CDR2 SASEGT. In DNA form, the CDR3 reads TGTGCCAGCAAAATCGCGGCCCGGGGAGGTCGTGGCTACACCTTC. Translated, it gives CASKIAARGGRGYTF.

This clonotype was observed a handful of times. The V call is TRBV5-1, the J call TRBJ2-7, with a tentative D call TRBD1 (7 bases). From germline, CDR1 is SGHRS and CDR2 YFSETQ. The CDR3 has 15 amino acids. With 3 bases removed from V and 6 bases from J, the gap between germline ends came to 19 bases. The CDR3 protein is CASSSTGRLSGEQYF. The CDR3 DNA follows: TGCGCCAGCAGCTCGACAGGGAGGCTAAGCGGCGAGCAGTACTTC.

This clonotype was picked up a small number of times. The rearrangement joins TRBV9 to TRBJ2-5; possibly TRBD1 for D (5 bases). V dropped 0 bases and J dropped 1 base, with 7 bases sitting between them. The germline gives CDR1 SGDLS, CDR2 YYNGEE. The CDR3 has 14 amino acids. This chain's CDR3 is CASSVAQGQETQYF. The CDR3 DNA reads as TGTGCCAGCAGCGTAGCCCAGGGCCAAGAGACCCAGTACTTC.

This rearrangement joins TRBV5-4 to TRBJ2-5; 8 bases are shared with TRBD2. After removal of 4 bases from V and 1 base from J, the junction contained 6 bases not matched to a gene. The CDR3 spans 15 residues. CDR1 is SGHNT and CDR2 is YYREEE in the germline V gene (reference sequence). In DNA, the CDR3 is TGTGCCAGCAGCCGTGCGGGGGGATCCCAAGAGACCCAGTACTTC. Translating gives CASSRAGGSQETQYF. The variable domain in full, completed from reference TRBV5-4 and TRBJ2-5, reads ETGVTQSPTHLIKTRGQQVTLRCSSQSGHNTVSWYQQALGQGPQFIFQYYREEENGRGNFPPRFSGLQFPNYSSELNVNALELDDSALYLCASSRAGGSQETQYFGPGTRLLVL.

This clonotype was detected many times. V gene TRBV11-3 combines with J gene TRBJ2-3; 8 bases are shared with TRBD1. The germline CDR1 and CDR2 sequences are SGHNT and YENEEA. This CDR3 is 14 amino acids long. Losses at the gene ends were 6 bases for V and 2 bases for J; bases not matched to a gene: 4. The CDR3, as DNA: TGTGCCAGCAGTGACAGGGGAAACACAGATACGCAGTATTTT. This gives the protein CASSDRGNTDTQYF.

This clonotype has a count of ten or more. The V call is TRBV6-1, the J call TRBJ1-2, with 7 bases that match TRBD1. V lost 1 base, J lost 8 bases, and 16 bases stayed unmatched. Germline CDR1 is MNHNS and CDR2 is SASEGT. This CDR3 has 17 residues. The CDR3 spells CASSEESTGSRWRGYTF. The CDR3 DNA sequence: TGTGCCAGCAGTGAAGAGTCGACAGGGTCCCGGTGGCGGGGCTACACCTTC.

The chain carries TRBV11-3 and TRBJ1-3, with 7 positions matching TRBD1. The V and J ends lost 5 bases and 6 bases, in that order; junction bases with no gene match: 4. Germline V gene lookup returns CDR1 SGHNT and CDR2 YENEEA. The CDR3 runs to 13 residues. The CDR3 DNA reads TGTGCCAGCAGCCCGGACAGGCTAAACACCATATATTTT. It is translated as CASSPDRLNTIYF.

This clonotype came up a few times. The CDR3 DNA reads TGCAGTGCTAGAGATCAGCGTTCCTACGAGCAGTACTTC. This codes for CSARDQRSYEQYF. The V and J genes are TRBV20-1 and TRBJ2-7; D gene uncertain. Trimming removed 0 bases at V and 1 base at J, with 7 bases between. CDR1 DFQATT and CDR2 SNEGSKA come from the germline V gene (reference sequence). This CDR3 has 13 amino acids.

This clonotype was detected only a few times. V is TRBV30 and J is TRBJ1-4; D unresolved. V lost 4 bases, J lost 8 bases, and 26 bases lay in between. This CDR3 has 17 amino acids. The V gene's germline CDR1 is GTSNPN and CDR2 SVGIG (reference sequence). CDR3 protein: CAWIERKLPLFGEKLFF. As DNA, the CDR3 is TGTGCCTGGATCGAAAGAAAACTTCCTCTATTCGGCGAAAAACTGTTTTTT.

This clonotype was found many times. The V call is TRBV29-1, the J call TRBJ1-5; D is ambiguous. The germline V gene has CDR1 SQVTM and CDR2 ANQGSEA. The CDR3 is made up of 13 amino acids. Trimming removed 1 base at V and 2 bases at J, with 6 bases between. CDR3 DNA sequence: TGCAGCGTTGAAGGACACGGCAATCAGCCCCAGCATTTT. Its protein is CSVEGHGNQPQHF.

This clonotype was observed many times. The chain employs TRBV20-1 and TRBJ1-4, with 10 bases matching TRBD1. This CDR3 region has 14 residues. J gave up 6 bases and V 5 bases, and 6 bases lay outside the gene matches. CDR1 and CDR2 (germline): DFQATT, SNEGSKA (reference sequence). The CDR3 loop reads CSAGRQGADEKLFF. The CDR3 nucleotides are TGCAGTGCTGGACGACAGGGGGCGGATGAAAAACTGTTTTTT.

This clonotype appeared many times. The rearrangement links TRBV11-3 to TRBJ2-1; 9 bases align to TRBD2. Germline V gene lookup returns CDR1 SGHNT and CDR2 YENEEA. V gave up 3 bases and J gave up 5 bases; unmatched junction bases: 14. The CDR3 sequence is 18 residues long. CDR3 sequence reads: CASSLTSGGLLDDNEQFF. In DNA form, the CDR3 reads TGTGCCAGCAGCTTGACCAGCGGGGGGTTACTCGATGACAATGAGCAGTTCTTC.

This chain joins TRBV5-5 and TRBJ1-3, with no clear D. CDR3 size: 14 residues. Per the germline V gene, CDR1 is SGHKS and CDR2 is YYEKEE (reference sequence). Trimming shortened V by 5 bases and J by 4 bases, and 13 bases separated the two germline ends. The CDR3, as DNA: TGTGCCAGCAGTTCCCTCGGAAGAGGAAACACCATATATTTT. It specifies CASSSLGRGNTIYF.

This clonotype was seen ten or more times. The CDR3 DNA reads as TGTGCCAGCAGTTTCAGGGGGGCGGGCGAGCAGTACTTC. Translation: CASSFRGAGEQYF. The V and J genes are TRBV28 and TRBJ2-7; D might be TRBD1 (7 bases). Germline V gene sequence: CDR1 MDHEN, CDR2 SYDVKM. V dropped 3 bases and J dropped 6 bases, with 12 bases sitting between them. This CDR3 comprises 13 residues.

This clonotype was seen a few times. V gene TRBV6-1 combines with J gene TRBJ1-6; 8 bases agree with TRBD1. Germline V lookup: CDR1 MNHNS, CDR2 SASEGT. The CDR3 extends over 14 amino acids. The V and J ends lost 7 bases and 7 bases, in that order; junction bases with no gene match: 6. CDR3 nucleotide sequence: TGTGCCAGCAAACAGGGGGGAAAGAATTCACCCCTCCACTTT. This translates into CASKQGGKNSPLHF.

This chain connects TRBV25-1 to TRBJ1-2; D is unresolved. V was trimmed by 2 bases and J by 4 bases, leaving 14 bases between them. Germline V gene lookup returns CDR1 MGHDK and CDR2 SYGVNS. The CDR3 contains 15 residues. DNA of the CDR3: TGTGCCAGCAGTGAAAGTGAAGGCAGCTCCTATGGCTACACCTTC. Translated, it gives CASSESEGSSYGYTF.